The subject of this entry is one T cell receptor beta chain. This entry is derived from a study of blood T cell repertoires in COVID-19. Study context: Acute and convalescent COVID-19 samples came from the United States, Italy and Spain.

Clones were read by immunoSEQ multiplex PCR, and TCRdb kept only the in-frame ones, dropping some. Here the sample spans roughly 200,000 clones, 80% being singletons. The TCR sequence derives from a man in his 70s with active or convalescent COVID-19. The sample comprised peripheral blood.

This chain's CDR3 is CASSQEGHRGNEQFF. The CDR3 region has the DNA TGTGCCAGCAGCCAAGAAGGGCACAGGGGAAATGAGCAGTTCTTC. The rearrangement links TRBV3-1 (or the pseudogene TRBV3-2) to TRBJ2-1; 7 nucleotides agree with TRBD1. Trimming removed 0 bases from V and 7 bases from J; junction bases left unmatched: 6. The CDR3 is 15 residues long. Per germline, CDR1 LGHDT and CDR2 YNNKEL (reference sequence).